This T cell receptor (beta chain) came from a study of post-analysis software for immune sequencing data. General study results and limits: Multiple sclerosis patients had significantly lower normalized Chao1 diversity than controls. The authors found that F measure strongly co-clustered same-batch samples.

This clonotype showed up just a few times. Its antigen is currently unknown. Unique molecular identifiers were carried by the TCR beta cDNA libraries. TCRdb fed the PCR reads into MiXCR, producing one record per CDR3 protein. The table has 350,000 to 450,000 distinct CDR3 sequences, about 40% seen once. The sample taken for sequencing was blood. The sequence was collected from a girl aged 2 to 9 with multiple sclerosis.

The CDR3 nucleotides are TGTGCCAGCAGCCAAGTGACTAAGCCTTACGAGCAGTACTTC. Protein: CASSQVTKPYEQYF. V gene TRBV14 combines with J gene TRBJ2-4; possible D gene TRBD2, 5 bases. The DNA matches TRBJ2-7 better at its end, which makes the J call doubtful. CDR3 length: 14 residues. Germline V gene lookup returns CDR1 SGHDN and CDR2 FVKESK.